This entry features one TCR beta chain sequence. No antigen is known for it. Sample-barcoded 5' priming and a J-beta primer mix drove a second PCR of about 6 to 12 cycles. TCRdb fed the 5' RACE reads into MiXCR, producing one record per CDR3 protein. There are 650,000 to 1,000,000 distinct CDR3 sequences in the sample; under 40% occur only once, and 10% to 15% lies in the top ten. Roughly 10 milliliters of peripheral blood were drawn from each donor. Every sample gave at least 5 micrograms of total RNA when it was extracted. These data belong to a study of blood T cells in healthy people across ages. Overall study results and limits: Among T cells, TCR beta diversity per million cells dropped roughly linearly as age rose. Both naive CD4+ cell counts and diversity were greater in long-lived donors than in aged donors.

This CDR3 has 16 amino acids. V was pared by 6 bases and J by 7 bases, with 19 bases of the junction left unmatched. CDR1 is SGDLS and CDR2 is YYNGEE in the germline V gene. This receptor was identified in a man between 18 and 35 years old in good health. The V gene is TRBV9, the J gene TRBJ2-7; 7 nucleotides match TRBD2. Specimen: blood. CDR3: CASTLLGGRAFNEQYF. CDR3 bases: TGTGCCAGCACCCTACTCGGGGGGAGGGCCTTTAATGAGCAGTACTTC.